This T cell receptor beta chain was sequenced during a study of blood T cell repertoires in COVID-19. About the research overall: PBMCs, B-cell-depleted T cells, or T cells provided the cDNA or gDNA that made up the material.

Assay: immunoSEQ multiplex PCR; the TCRdb copy retains only in-frame clones and omits some. The sample has some 220,000 clones, about 90% seen once. CDR1 is LNHDA and CDR2 is SQIVND in the germline V gene (reference sequence). The CDR3 covers 15 residues. Trimming removed 8 bases from V and 3 bases from J; junction bases left unmatched: 10. The sequenced sample consisted of peripheral blood. The origin of this receptor is a woman between 18 and 30 years old who had recovered from COVID-19. The chain links TRBV19 to TRBJ2-1; 7 bases fit TRBD2. The CDR3 here is CASSVASGYYNEQFF. The CDR3 coding sequence is TGTGCCAGTTCGGTGGCTAGCGGATACTACAATGAGCAGTTCTTC. The full variable domain, completed using reference TRBV19 and TRBJ2-1, is DGGITQSPKYLFRKEGQNVTLSCEQNLNHDAMYWYRQDPGQGLRLIYYSQIVNDFQKGDIAEGYSVSREKKESFPLTVTSAQKNPTAFYLCASSVASGYYNEQFFGPGTRLTVL.